This T cell receptor (beta chain) was profiled in a study of OX40 agonist ivuxolimab in advanced cancers. Study-wide context: Recorded diagnoses for dose-escalation patients were hepatocellular carcinoma, melanoma, renal cell or head and neck cancer. Patients were about 83% male with ages about 20 to 79, mean approximately 55. Study observations and caveats: Expanded clones were, on average, more numerous in CD8+ T cells than in CD4+.

The protocol was immunoSEQ multiplex PCR, while the TCRdb copy is restricted to in-frame clones and leaves out a portion. Altogether more than 85,000 clones are present, about 91% being singletons, with the ten largest covering roughly 0.31%. Worth noting for this clone: What it binds is not known.

V shed 4 bases and J shed 4 bases, with 10 bases lying between them. Looked up from germline, CDR1 is SGHAT and CDR2 is FQNNGV. CDR3 size: 13 residues. The sequences come from CD4+ or CD8+ T cells sorted from blood, collected in a trial of the OX40 agonist ivuxolimab. The source of this sequence is an adult with an advanced solid tumor such as melanoma, head and neck, liver or kidney cancer. The rearrangement uses TRBV11-2 and TRBJ2-5; D might be TRBD1 or TRBD2, each matching 6 bases. CDR3 DNA: TGTGCCAGCAGCTCGGGGGCTCGAGAGACCCAGTACTTC. Translating it yields CASSSGARETQYF.